This is a list of T cell receptor beta chains from one sample in a study of blood T cell repertoires in COVID-19. The data were produced by immunoSEQ multiplex PCR, yet TCRdb's version contains in-frame clones alone and is incomplete. Of some 390,000 clones in the sample, 75% to 90% were seen once. Sequences were obtained from PBMCs or T cells enriched from blood (not recorded which). The receptors derive from a man aged 30-40 years who had recovered from COVID-19. The CDR3 runs from the conserved cysteine through the conserved F or W. D genes are given only for firm matches. Clone size is shown for a subset of rows, as once, few, many or a class of expanded clone.

D gene | J gene | V gene | clone size | CDR3 protein | CDR3 DNA
- | TRBJ1-1 | TRBV10-3 | - | CAIGAGDRPLNTEAFF | TGTGCCATCGGGGCAGGAGATCGCCCTTTGAACACTGAAGCTTTCTTT
- | TRBJ2-7 | TRBV7-2 | once | CASSLGGTSIYEQYF | TGTGCCAGCAGCTTAGGCGGGACGAGCATCTACGAGCAGTACTTC
- | TRBJ2-7 | TRBV15 | - | CATSRDRASRTYEQYF | TGTGCCACCAGCAGAGATCGGGCTAGCCGGACCTACGAGCAGTACTTC
TRBD1 | TRBJ2-1 | TRBV15 | - | CATKDRGLYNEQFF | TGTGCCACGAAGGACAGGGGGCTTTACAATGAGCAGTTCTTC
- | TRBJ1-4 | TRBV10-3 | - | CATREGATNEKLFF | TGTGCCACCCGGGAGGGAGCAACTAATGAAAAACTGTTTTTT
- | TRBJ2-1 | TRBV10-1 | - | CASSEPPGILNEQFF | TGCGCCAGCAGTGAGCCGCCGGGAATACTCAATGAGCAGTTCTTC
- | TRBJ1-2 | TRBV19 | - | CASSMGPGYGYTF | TGTGCCAGTAGTATGGGCCCCGGCTATGGCTACACCTTC
TRBD2 | TRBJ2-5 | TRBV5-1 | - | CASSWGLVMGETQYF | TGCGCCAGCAGCTGGGGACTAGTTATGGGAGAGACCCAGTACTTC
TRBD2 | TRBJ2-1 | TRBV10-3 | - | CAISESVAGGSEQFF | TGTGCCATCAGTGAGTCGGTAGCGGGAGGTTCTGAGCAGTTCTTC
- | TRBJ2-1 | TRBV5-1 | - | CASSLDRFNEQFF | TGCGCCAGCAGTTTAGACAGGTTTAATGAGCAGTTCTTC
TRBD1 | TRBJ1-4 | TRBV7-9 | once | CASSSGQGATNEKLFF | TGTGCCAGCAGCTCGGGACAGGGGGCCACTAATGAAAAACTGTTTTTT
- | TRBJ1-5 | TRBV4-2 | - | CASSLFRGGESNQPQHF | TGTGCCAGCAGCCTATTCCGAGGCGGAGAAAGCAATCAGCCCCAGCATTTT
TRBD2 | TRBJ2-1 | TRBV3-1/TRBV3-2 | - | CASSPSSSGGGFEQFF | TGTGCCAGCAGCCCCTCCTCTAGCGGGGGGGGATTTGAGCAGTTCTTC
- | TRBJ2-1 | TRBV13 | - | CASSLLGGNNEQFF | TGTGCCAGCAGCTTACTCGGCGGGAACAATGAGCAGTTCTTC
- | TRBJ2-4 | TRBV13 | - | CASTPYETGKNIQYF | TGTGCCAGCACCCCTTACGAGACGGGGAAAAACATTCAGTACTTC
TRBD1 | TRBJ1-4 | TRBV7-9 | - | CASSRTGGREKLFF | TGTGCCAGCAGCCGCACAGGGGGCCGGGAAAAACTGTTTTTT
TRBD1 | TRBJ2-3 | TRBV24-1 | - | CATSSGGLRADTQYF | TGTGCCACCAGCTCAGGGGGCTTACGGGCAGATACGCAGTATTTT
TRBD1 | TRBJ1-1 | TRBV10-3 | - | CAISTGTGGTEAFF | TGTGCCATCAGTACCGGGACAGGGGGAACTGAAGCTTTCTTT
- | TRBJ1-1 | TRBV27 | - | CASKSPPTGTEAFF | TGTGCCAGCAAAAGCCCCCCCACGGGCACTGAAGCTTTCTTT
- | TRBJ1-4 | TRBV27 | - | CASSFIGGANEKLFF | TGTGCCAGCAGTTTTATAGGGGGGGCTAATGAAAAACTGTTTTTT